The rows below give T cell receptor beta chains drawn from one sample of a study of blood T cell repertoires in COVID-19. Using immunoSEQ multiplex PCR, the repertoire was profiled, and TCRdb retains in-frame clones only, with some absent. The sample shows about 53,000 clones, roughly 80% of them seen only once. Material for sequencing was peripheral blood. These receptors all stem from a woman in her sixties with acute or convalescent COVID-19. The CDR3 runs from the conserved cysteine through the conserved F or W. D genes are given only for firm matches. Not all rows give a size; the values are once, few, many and, for expanded clones, a class.

TRBD1,14,few,TRBV5-1,TRBJ1-2,TGCGCCAGCAGCCCCCCGGGCAGGGGGCTTGGCTACACCTTC,CASSPPGRGLGYTF
.,13,.,TRBV14,TRBJ2-7,TGTGCCAGCAGCCGCTACGGCGGCTACGAGCAGTACTTC,CASSRYGGYEQYF
.,11,.,TRBV29-1,TRBJ2-4,TGCAGCGTGCTAACATGGGCCATTCAGTACTTC,CSVLTWAIQYF
.,15,.,TRBV4-2,TRBJ1-2,TGTGCCAGCAGCCAAGATCGGGGTTCGAACTATGGCTACACCTTC,CASSQDRGSNYGYTF
.,21,once,TRBV28,TRBJ1-5,TGTGCCAGCAGTTTATCCTGGATCCTCGACAGTCATACCCACAAGGGTTTCCCCCAGCATTTT,CASSLSWILDSHTHKGFPQHF
TRBD2,15,.,TRBV3-1/TRBV3-2,TRBJ2-1,TGTGCCAGCAGCCAAGAAAGACTAGCGGGAGGAGCGCAGTTCTTC,CASSQERLAGGAQFF
TRBD1,15,once,TRBV9,TRBJ1-5,TGTGCCAGCAGCGCAGGGACAGCAGCTAATCAGCCCCAGCATTTT,CASSAGTAANQPQHF
.,16,.,TRBV4-1,TRBJ2-1,TGCGCCAGCAGCCAAGTGAGACTAGTAACTTACAATGAGCAGTTCTTC,CASSQVRLVTYNEQFF
.,13,.,TRBV6-5,TRBJ2-5,TGTGCCAGCCAGGGACTCATAAAAGAGACCCAGTACTTC,CASQGLIKETQYF
TRBD2,16,.,TRBV5-1,TRBJ2-1,TGCGCCAGCAGCTCGCAGCTAGCGGCGTCCTACAATGAGCAGTTCTTC,CASSSQLAASYNEQFF
TRBD1,15,once,TRBV2,TRBJ2-2,TGTGCCAGCAGTGGGGCAGGGGGGAACACCGGGGAGCTGTTTTTT,CASSGAGGNTGELFF
.,17,.,TRBV7-2,TRBJ2-7,TGTGCCAGCAGCTTAGCCCTGACAGGACACAAGTCCTACGAGCAGTACTTC,CASSLALTGHKSYEQYF
TRBD1,13,.,TRBV5-4,TRBJ2-5,TGTGCCAGCAGCTTGGTACAGGGGAAGACCCAGTACTTC,CASSLVQGKTQYF
TRBD1,12,.,TRBV6-5,TRBJ1-1,TGTGCCAGCAGCAGGGGGACGTCTGAAGCTTTCTTT,CASSRGTSEAFF
.,12,.,TRBV29-1,TRBJ2-7,TGCAGCGTGTGGAGGGGGCGGAACGAGCAGTACTTC,CSVWRGRNEQYF
TRBD2,17,.,TRBV7-7,TRBJ2-3,TGTGCTAGCAGCCGTAGTCCGAGCGGGGGGACTGCAGATACGCAGTATTTT,CASSRSPSGGTADTQYF
.,14,.,TRBV29-1,TRBJ1-2,TGCAGCGTTGATATCCGAGGGAACAACTATGGCTACACCTTC,CSVDIRGNNYGYTF
.,19,.,TRBV7-9,TRBJ2-4,TGTGCCAGCAGCTTAGTATTAGCGGGACAGATCCTAGCCAAAAACATTCAGTACTTC,CASSLVLAGQILAKNIQYF
.,12,.,TRBV2,TRBJ1-1,TGTGCCAGCAGTCTCGGCCGCGGTGAAGCTTTCTTT,CASSLGRGEAFF
TRBD2,15,few,TRBV5-6,TRBJ2-7,TGTGCCAGCAGCTGGGGACAGCCTAGCGGGAGCGAGCAGTACTTC,CASSWGQPSGSEQYF
.,14,.,TRBV7-9,TRBJ1-3,TGTGCCAGCAGCCGCACCCTACTCGGAAACACCATATATTTT,CASSRTLLGNTIYF
TRBD2,16,.,TRBV6-1,TRBJ2-1,TGTGCCAGCAGTGAAGATAGCGGGCTCTCCTACAATGAGCAGTTCTTC,CASSEDSGLSYNEQFF
.,15,.,TRBV19,TRBJ1-2,TGTGCCAGTAGTATCTCCACAGCCGCGGGCTATGGCTACACCTTC,CASSISTAAGYGYTF
TRBD2,15,once,TRBV19,TRBJ2-1,TGTGCCAGCCATGGGACTAGCGGGGGGCTAGGTGAGCAGTTCTTC,CASHGTSGGLGEQFF
.,14,.,TRBV3-1/TRBV3-2,TRBJ1-6,TGTGCCAGCAGCCAAGTAGAGTCCTATTCACCCCTCCACTTT,CASSQVESYSPLHF
.,12,.,TRBV28,TRBJ1-2,TGTGCCAGCCTCTCGAGGAGTTATGGCTACACCTTC,CASLSRSYGYTF
.,12,few,TRBV19,TRBJ1-1,TGTGCCAGTAGTAACAGGGACACTGAAGCTTTCTTT,CASSNRDTEAFF
.,16,.,TRBV19,TRBJ2-3,TGTGCCAGTAGTTCCAAGGGACACCTAAGCACAGATACGCAGTATTTT,CASSSKGHLSTDTQYF
TRBD2,16,.,TRBV7-2,TRBJ2-7,TGTGCCAGCAGCTTACGACTAGCGGGGGCCGCGGCCGAGCAGTACTTC,CASSLRLAGAAAEQYF
.,13,.,TRBV29-1,TRBJ1-1,TGCAGCGTTGTACGCGACAGAGTCACTGAAGCTTTCTTT,CSVVRDRVTEAFF
.,14,.,TRBV7-8,TRBJ1-1,TGTGCCAGCAGCTTAAACAGAGCGAACACTGAAGCTTTCTTT,CASSLNRANTEAFF
TRBD2,13,.,TRBV12-5,TRBJ2-1,TGTGCTAGTGGTTCCCCTAGCGGCAATGAGCAGTTCTTC,CASGSPSGNEQFF
TRBD2,15,.,TRBV28,TRBJ2-2,TGTGCCAGCAGTTTCCTAGCGGGGGGTACCGGGGAGCTGTTTTTT,CASSFLAGGTGELFF
.,13,.,TRBV6-5,TRBJ2-5,TGTGCCAGCAGACAGGGAGCGGCGACGACCCAGTACTTC,CASRQGAATTQYF
.,13,.,TRBV12-3/TRBV12-4,TRBJ1-1,TGTGCCAGCAGTTTTCTCGTGAACACTGAAGCTTTCTTT,CASSFLVNTEAFF
.,13,.,TRBV27,TRBJ1-4,TGTGCCAGCAGTTTCAGTGGTAATGAAAAACTGTTTTTT,CASSFSGNEKLFF
.,13,.,TRBV2,TRBJ1-2,TGTGCCGAAAGCACCAGAGGCGGGGATGGCTACACCTTC,CAESTRGGDGYTF